The 10 T cell receptor beta chains given below trace back to one sample, sequenced in a study of blood T cell repertoires in COVID-19. The repertoire was sequenced with immunoSEQ multiplex PCR; TCRdb's copy has only in-frame clones and lacks some. The sample gives 410,000 or so clones, 86% of which show up once; around 1.4% is in the top ten. The sequenced sample was peripheral blood. The source of these receptors is a woman younger than 45 with active or convalescent COVID-19.

V is TRBV11-2 and J is TRBJ2-1, with 13 bases aligning to TRBD2. With 5 bases clipped from V and 4 bases from J, the junction kept 11 bases outside the gene matches. The CDR3 sequence is 18 residues long. Germline assignment: CDR1 SGHAT and CDR2 FQNNGV. CDR3 sequence (DNA): TGTGCCAGCAGCCCAAGACTAGCGGGGGGCCAGCCTTACAATGAGCAGTTCTTC. Translated, it gives CASSPRLAGGQPYNEQFF.

V gene TRBV5-1 combines with J gene TRBJ2-6; D call uncertain. Trimming took 1 base from V and 4 from J, leaving 9 bases between them. The CDR3 has 15 residues. From germline, CDR1 is SGHRS and CDR2 YFSETQ. The CDR3 DNA is TGCGCCAGCAGCTTGCAGACTGCCGGGGCCAACGTCCTGACTTTC. Encoded protein: CASSLQTAGANVLTF.

This sequence joins TRBV2 and TRBJ2-1, with D perhaps TRBD1 (6 bases). CDR1 is SNHLY and CDR2 is FYNNEI in the germline V gene. The CDR3 runs to 12 residues. Trimming shortened V by 7 bases and J by 5 bases, and 9 bases separated the two germline ends. This chain's CDR3 is CASKQGNNEQFF. The CDR3, as DNA: TGTGCCAGCAAACAGGGAAACAATGAGCAGTTCTTC.

V usage is TRBV24-1 and J usage is TRBJ1-1; 10 nucleotides match TRBD1. J gave up 1 base and V 3 bases, and 7 bases lay outside the gene matches. The CDR3 runs to 17 residues. Germline V gives CDR1 KGHDR, CDR2 SFDVKD. The chain's CDR3 is CATSDTPRTGGNTEAFF. CDR3 bases: TGTGCCACCAGTGATACCCCGCGGACAGGGGGGAACACTGAAGCTTTCTTT.

V usage is TRBV7-9 and J usage is TRBJ1-1; 10 bases fit TRBD1. There are 17 residues in the CDR3. Unmatched junction bases numbered 9, after V lost 4 bases and J lost 1 base. Germline values: CDR1 SEHNR, CDR2 FQNEAQ (reference sequence). The CDR3 DNA is TGTGCCAGCAGCTCTCTTCCGGGACAGGGGAAGAACACTGAAGCTTTCTTT. It is translated as CASSSLPGQGKNTEAFF.

The chain uses TRBV6-1 and TRBJ2-7, with D perhaps TRBD1 (6 bases). CDR3 length: 13 amino acids. Between the trimmed V and J ends, which lost 3 bases and 7 bases, there was a span of 13 bases. Germline assignment: CDR1 MNHNS and CDR2 SASEGT. The CDR3 nucleotides read TGTGCCAGCAGTGACAGGGGTCGAGGGGAGCAGTACTTC. Protein sequence: CASSDRGRGEQYF.

The gene calls are TRBV5-8 and TRBJ2-1; TRBD2 matches at 9 bases. Germline V gene lookup returns CDR1 SGHTS and CDR2 YDEGEE. This CDR3 contains 16 residues. With V trimmed by 3 bases and J by 4 bases, 8 bases remained unmatched. The CDR3, as DNA: TGTGCCAGCAGCTCGCTAGCGGGGACCTTATACAATGAGCAGTTCTTC. Translation: CASSSLAGTLYNEQFF.

The V call is TRBV7-9, the J call TRBJ2-7; 8 bases are shared with TRBD1. The CDR3 extends over 16 amino acids. Germline CDR1 SEHNR, CDR2 FQNEAQ (reference sequence). J lost 0 bases, V lost 1 base, and 5 bases had no gene match. The CDR3 DNA is TGTGCCAGCAGCTTAGTTTCAGGGGGCCACTCCTACGAGCAGTACTTC. Translating gives CASSLVSGGHSYEQYF.

The V gene is TRBV11-2, the J gene TRBJ1-2; 12 bases are a match to TRBD1. Trimming cost V 5 bases and J 6 bases; bases outside gene matches: 13. The CDR3 is 17 residues long. Germline CDR1 and CDR2: SGHAT and FQNNGV. CDR3: CASSPYPAGQGAHGYTF. CDR3 in DNA: TGTGCCAGCAGCCCTTACCCAGCGGGACAGGGGGCGCATGGCTACACCTTC.

V usage is TRBV6-8 and J usage is TRBJ2-7, with D perhaps TRBD2 (7 bases). The V and J ends lost 8 bases and 2 bases respectively, with 16 bases between them. This CDR3 has 14 residues. Germline CDR1 reads MNHGY; CDR2 reads SAAAGT. The CDR3 DNA sequence: TGTGCCAGCGACGGCGGGGGCGACACCTACGAGCAGTACTTC. Its protein is CASDGGGDTYEQYF.